This TCR beta chain was captured by sequencing in a study of T cell responses to AZD1222 COVID-19 vaccine. Across the study: Whether given at about 4 or about 12 weeks, second doses were pooled. Overall study results and limits: Spike-spanning, vaccine-associated CD4 TCRs were dominant at 160-218 and 743-854. Possibly, clonal diversity was underestimated; donors were largely white British and included more females.

A single count supports this clone. The antigen is not known. CDR3 length equals 14 residues. The germline V and J ends were trimmed by 1 base and 4 bases, with 10 bases remaining between them. In germline, CDR1 is SGHDN, CDR2 FVKESK. Repertoires were generated with immunoSEQ multiplex PCR, while TCRdb's copy carries only in-frame clones and drops some. The sample lists about 180,000 clones, roughly nine tenths occurring once. This receptor was identified in an adult in good health. Sample: peripheral blood, taken on day 0 of AZD1222 vaccination. The chain is built from TRBV14 and TRBJ1-1; tentative D call: TRBD1 (6 bases). In DNA form, the CDR3 reads TGTGCCAGCAGCCAAGTACAGGGCGGCACTGAAGCTTTCTTT. Protein product: CASSQVQGGTEAFF.